The rows below give T cell receptor beta chains drawn from one sample of a study of blood T cell repertoires in COVID-19. The repertoire was sequenced with immunoSEQ multiplex PCR; TCRdb's copy has only in-frame clones and lacks some. The sample records 250,000 to 400,000 clones, roughly 89% being singletons. Sequenced sample: PBMCs or T cells enriched from blood (not recorded which). These receptors came from a man aged 55 to 70 who had recovered from COVID-19. CDR3s include the opening cysteine and the closing phenylalanine or tryptophan. A D gene is named only where the DNA matches it firmly. Not every row has a clone size; where given, it reads once, few, many or a size class.

abundance	j_gene	d_gene	len	v_gene	CDR3aa	CDR3nt
once	TRBJ1-5	-	13	TRBV29-1	CSFRGASNQPQHF	TGCAGCTTCCGAGGAGCTAGCAATCAGCCCCAGCATTTT
-	TRBJ1-2	-	15	TRBV3-1/TRBV3-2	CASSLQTTTNYGYTF	TGTGCCAGCAGCCTTCAGACGACAACTAACTATGGCTACACCTTC
-	TRBJ2-1	-	16	TRBV6-6	CASSRGQDYSYNEQFF	TGTGCCAGCAGCCGCGGACAGGACTACTCCTACAATGAGCAGTTCTTC
-	TRBJ1-2	-	14	TRBV28	CASSFPTGNYGYTF	TGTGCCAGCAGTTTCCCGACGGGGAACTATGGCTACACCTTC
-	TRBJ1-5	-	16	TRBV28	CASSSIPDSSNQPQHF	TGTGCCAGCAGTTCCATCCCGGACAGTAGCAATCAGCCCCAGCATTTT
-	TRBJ2-7	-	16	TRBV5-4	CASSLEVGSISYEQYF	TGTGCCAGCAGCTTGGAGGTGGGTAGCATCTCCTACGAGCAGTACTTC
-	TRBJ2-7	TRBD2	14	TRBV11-2	CASSPERGAYEQYF	TGTGCCAGCAGCCCCGAGCGGGGAGCCTACGAGCAGTACTTC
-	TRBJ2-2	-	13	TRBV28	CASSFPVTGELFF	TGTGCCAGCAGTTTCCCGGTCACCGGGGAGCTGTTTTTT
-	TRBJ2-3	-	16	TRBV9	CASSVVEGTSTDTQYF	TGTGCCAGCAGCGTAGTTGAGGGGACTAGCACAGATACGCAGTATTTT
once	TRBJ1-3	TRBD1	15	TRBV28	CASSTLQGAGNTIYF	TGTGCCAGCAGTACGTTACAGGGGGCGGGAAACACCATATATTTT
-	TRBJ1-2	-	13	TRBV11-2	CASSLDRSYGYTF	TGTGCCAGCAGCTTAGATCGCAGTTATGGCTACACCTTC